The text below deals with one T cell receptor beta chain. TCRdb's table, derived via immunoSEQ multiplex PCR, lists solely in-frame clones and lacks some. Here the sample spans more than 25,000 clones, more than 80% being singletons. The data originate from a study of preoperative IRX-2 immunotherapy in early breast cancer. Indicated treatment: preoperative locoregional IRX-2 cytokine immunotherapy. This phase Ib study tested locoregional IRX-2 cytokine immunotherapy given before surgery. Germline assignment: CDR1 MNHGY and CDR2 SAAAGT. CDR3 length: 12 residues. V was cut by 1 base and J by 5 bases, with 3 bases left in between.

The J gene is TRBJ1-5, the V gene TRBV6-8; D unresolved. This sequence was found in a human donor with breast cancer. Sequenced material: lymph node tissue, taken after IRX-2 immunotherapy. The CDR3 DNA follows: TGTGCCAGCAGTTACTTTGATCAGCCCCAGCATTTT. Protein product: CASSYFDQPQHF.